This entry is about one TCR beta chain. No antigen is known for it. Here immunoSEQ multiplex PCR was the method, and the copy in TCRdb shows in-frame clones only, minus some. The sample has millions of clones; about 92% are singletons. This record belongs to a study of shared clonotypes between healthy human individuals. Within Nashville, Tennessee resided all donors, each a Caucasian adult. Partitioning of CD4+ cells yielded a CD45RA+ naive subset and a CD45RA-negative memory subset. Germline V gene lookup returns CDR1 MDHEN and CDR2 SYDVKM. The CDR3 consists of 13 residues. V gave up 10 bases and J gave up 4 bases, with 13 bases separating them. Study conclusions and caveats: A handful of donors had around 5.2% of their naive CD4 clonotypes in common.

This TCR was recovered from a man aged 18 to 29 in good health. Material for sequencing was naive CD4+ T cells sorted from blood. The subset here: CD45RA+ positively selected. J is TRBJ2-2 and V is TRBV28; D unresolved. DNA for the CDR3: TGTGCCACAAAGACGGGTAGCACCGGGGAGCTGTTTTTT. It codes for CATKTGSTGELFF. The whole variable domain, remainder taken from reference TRBV28 and TRBJ2-2, is DVKVTQSSRYLVKRTGEKVFLECVQDMDHENMFWYRQDPGLGLRLIYFSYDVKMKEKGDIPEGYSVSREKKERFSLILESASTNQTSMYLCATKTGSTGELFFGEGSRLTVL.